Sequencing of this T cell receptor (beta chain) was carried out in a study of cytomegalovirus exposure and HLA in healthy donors (TCRdb year 2017). Turning to the overall study: In an earlier analysis of fewer than 750 of the donors, roughly 300 Gb of sequence data and 117 million unique TCR beta sequences from roughly 200 million T cells were reported. Roughly 300 gigabases of sequencing data and 91 million or so unique TCR sequences made up an early release that covered 500 to 700 HLA-typed donors. Of the roughly 410 genotyped donors, less than 90% were placed in the genetic ancestry cluster associated with self-reported Caucasian donors. The study aimed to test whether signatures of past pathogen exposure could be identified by cataloging public T cell receptors. Using immunosequencing, the study profiled T cell repertoires from some 670 subjects and related those repertoires to cytomegalovirus serostatus. Besides the first cohort of approximately 670 subjects, a separate validation cohort made up of about 120 different subjects was used. The study combined high-throughput TCR immunosequencing, statistical association of individual TCRs with disease status, and machine learning to predict cytomegalovirus infection status. A later analysis re-analyzed previously published TCR beta repertoires from 500 to 700 donors and added high-resolution HLA genotyping to study TCR occurrence patterns. The later analysis used no new phenotypic data to find candidate immune exposures, relying instead on TCR beta sequences and their occurrence across donors. An earlier analysis of 587 of the donors applied high-throughput TCR beta sequencing to assess whether each TCR beta V gene segment acted as functional or pseudogenic. Donor age, sex, ethnicity and CMV serostatus were collected together with the repertoire data. Genome-wide SNP genotypes for about 55% of the 666 donors were used in a later genetic analysis, which treated that subset as a discovery cohort. All discovery cohort repertoires had been generated using a single sequencing platform. Class I and class II HLA loci were covered by the typing at four-digit resolution. Typing coverage varied by locus: roughly 620-640 donors for A, B, C, DRB1 and DQB1; roughly 560 for DQA1; 600 to 610 for DPA1; roughly 470 for DPB1. Because of strong linkage in the cohort, a few DR-DQ haplotypes were treated as single units for association and clustering. On average, around 230,000 unique TCR beta nucleotide sequences were sequenced per donor among 398 genotyped donors of the cohort, with roughly 18% of those sequences being non-productive.

The full study reports these points: In a later analysis, HLA-associated TCR beta chains showed more clonal expansion and lower generation probabilities than non-associated chains that were equally common. An earlier analysis of several hundred of the donors showed that most TCR beta V segments appeared in productive rearrangements either about 87% or about 30% of the time, which broadly matched IMGT annotations. A cluster of highly shared sequence variants was judged likely to represent a technical artifact of the sequencing pipeline. Because HLA typing was missing for some donors at each locus, association tests included only the typed subset. It was suggested by the authors that the approach could potentially be generalized to other disease states and immunological phenotypes. A later analysis associated 15,000 or so TCR beta sequences with specific HLA alleles at a false discovery rate of 0.05. An association between a missense DCLRE1C variant and V-gene and J-gene trimming of TCR beta chains was found in a later genetic analysis and replicated in an independent cohort. Most CMV-associated TCR beta chains appeared to be HLA-restricted in a later analysis, and the HLA associations seemed to be driven largely by CMV exposure. The study gave a list of around 170 TCR beta chains associated with cytomegalovirus. Immune exposure information for the cohort was limited to CMV serostatus. In both the original and validation cohorts, the classifier was reported to diagnose cytomegalovirus status with high specificity and sensitivity. A few of the identified cytomegalovirus-associated TCR beta chains were confirmed in vitro to be specific for cytomegalovirus antigens. A further reported finding was that TCR beta sequences accurately predicted the HLA-A and HLA-B alleles for most subjects in the first cohort. The cohort was sequenced for TCR beta chains only, and without alpha or paired-chain data the features that could be detected were limited. In a later analysis, TCR association rates were found to vary across HLA loci, with the most associated TCRs seen for DRB1 alleles and the fewest for HLA-C alleles. Strong co-occurrence of HLA alleles, especially DR and DQ, made assigning TCR associations to individual alleles difficult. Compared with the 666-donor mean, donors in an Asian-associated ancestry cluster had fewer N-insertions in productive TCRs, according to a later genetic analysis. Because counts were too low, more than 15 rarely observed V segments, including chromosome 9 orphons, were excluded from the earlier analysis of a few hundred of the donors. Presence/absence analyses assumed roughly uniform sequencing depth across donors, an assumption that may not hold. While some public TCRs were present in many individuals, most TCR sequences turned up only very rarely across donors. Several of the top co-occurrence clusters appeared to be linked to parvovirus B19, influenza, CMV and Epstein-Barr virus, according to a later analysis. Correlated functional status among segregating V segments might reflect linkage disequilibrium, but an unknown experimental factor could not be ruled out. The 87-base-pair reads could not distinguish some IMGT-functional V segments, including TRBV6-2 and TRBV6-3, so those segments were excluded.

Concerning this clone itself: Its antigen specificity is not known. No clone much larger than this one lies a single base away; base qualities are absent.

As encoded in the germline V gene, CDR1 is MGHRA while CDR2 is YSYEKL. The CDR3 goes from the cysteine to the phenylalanine over 18 residues. Only CDR3 DNA is held: 54 bases, read in frame from base 1. Cut back by 0 bases and 6 bases, the V and J ends lie 21 bases apart. The cohort was made up of roughly 670 healthy bone marrow donors. Cohort members were all nominally healthy when sampled, although unrecorded immune exposures were likely present. The donor tested CMV seropositive, placing the donor among the approximately 290 seropositive members of the cohort. A peripheral blood sample was provided by each donor, and peripheral blood mononuclear cells were used for TCR beta sequencing. The Qiagen DNeasy Blood Extraction Kit was used to extract genomic DNA from the blood cell samples. Libraries came from the immunoSEQ multiplex PCR assay. A mixture of 60 forward primers for TCR Vbeta segments and 13 reverse primers for TCR Jbeta segments was used in the multiplex PCR. The CDR3 region of rearranged TCR beta genes was amplified from genomic DNA by a multiplex PCR assay. On the Illumina HiSeq System, the amplified TCR beta libraries were sequenced as 87-base-pair reads. Processing in the source paper ran as follows. Across the 700 or so repertoires, a later analysis counted around 80 million unique TCR beta chains, approximately 10 million of which were shared by at least two donors. To remove PCR and sequencing errors, raw reads were error-corrected and collapsed into unique sequences using a nearest-neighbor algorithm that merged closely related sequences. To assign V, D and J gene segments, CDR3 sequences were aligned to IMGT reference sequences. For a sequence to be retained, a match of at least six nucleotides to both a V gene segment and a J gene segment was required. Rearrangements were called productive when the CDR3 lacked stop codons and stayed in frame with V and J; all others were non-productive. Following IMGT convention, CDR3 was defined as the stretch from the second conserved V-encoded cysteine up to the conserved J-encoded phenylalanine. The earlier analysis of about 610 of the donors excluded sequences that lacked an unambiguous match to a single V gene segment. An earlier analysis of roughly 590 of the donors called V segments functional above 56.7% productive rearrangements and segregating when the between-donor standard deviation exceeded 5%. A statistical classification framework was developed to diagnose cytomegalovirus status using the catalog of TCR beta chain sequences. V and J gene assignment, in a later analysis, came from comparing TCR nucleotide sequences with IMGT/GENE-DB human TR gene sequences. Using the TCRdist pipeline, a later analysis assigned CDR3 sequences along with most-parsimonious VDJ recombination scenarios. A later analysis defined each TCR beta chain by its CDR3 amino acid sequence plus V-gene family, and excluded reads lacking a unique V-gene family. As a way to deal with suspected cross-contamination and a sequencing artifact, a later analysis dropped hundreds of nucleotide sequences that were highly shared and had low generation probability. For each public chain, a later analysis derived a clonal expansion index from normalized ranks of inferred template counts within each repertoire. In a later analysis, generation probabilities were computed with a VDJ recombination model fitted to out-of-frame rearrangements, and the resulting probabilities were checked against IGoR. In a later analysis, hypergeometric tests were used to score TCR-TCR, TCR-HLA and TCR-CMV co-occurrence, with a repertoire-size bias correction applied to TCR pairs. To estimate false discovery rates, a later analysis permuted the HLA or CMV assignments 20 times. A later analysis grouped co-occurring TCRs with DBSCAN, adding TCRdist sequence similarity when clustering within HLA-allele-positive subsets. For co-occurrence clustering, repertoires with fewer than 30,000 or more than 120,000 public chains were excluded, along with roughly 5 repertoires with anomalous nucleotide sharing. TCRdb took over this immuneACCESS table, retaining in-frame rearrangements with V and J assigned. Such tables are incomplete; in checked studies, under half of the missing clones stem from an unresolved V gene, and the remainder is unexplained. V and J calls and clone size come straight from that table; D and trimming were deduced from the DNA. The sample table lists about 60,000 clones, about 72% of them with a count of one. The ten largest account for approximately 3.4% of the sample.

The source of this sequence is a woman in her 40s in good health and CMV-seropositive. Material for sequencing was PBMCs. The chain is made from TRBV4-1 and TRBJ2-1; perhaps TRBD1 is the D gene, with 8 bases matching. This receptor has the CDR3 CASSQDLGGGTGVNEQFF. The nucleotide sequence is TGCGCCAGCAGCCAAGATCTTGGGGGGGGGACAGGAGTCAATGAGCAGTTCTTC.